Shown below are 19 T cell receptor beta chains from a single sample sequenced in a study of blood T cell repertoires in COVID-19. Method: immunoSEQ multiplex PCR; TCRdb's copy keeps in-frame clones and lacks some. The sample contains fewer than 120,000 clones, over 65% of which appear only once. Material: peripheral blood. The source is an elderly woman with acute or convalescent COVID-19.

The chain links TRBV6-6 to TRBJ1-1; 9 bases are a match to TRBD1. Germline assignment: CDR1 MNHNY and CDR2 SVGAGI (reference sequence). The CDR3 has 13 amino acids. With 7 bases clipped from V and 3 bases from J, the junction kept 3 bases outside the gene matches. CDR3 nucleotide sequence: TGTGCCAGCACCTGGACAGGGGACACTGAAGCTTTCTTT. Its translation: CASTWTGDTEAFF.

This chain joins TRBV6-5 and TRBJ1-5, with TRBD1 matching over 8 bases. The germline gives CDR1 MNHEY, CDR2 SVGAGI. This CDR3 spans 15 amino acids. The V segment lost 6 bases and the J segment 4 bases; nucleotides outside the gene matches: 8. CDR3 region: CASSARGTGNQPQHF. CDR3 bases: TGTGCCAGCAGCGCAAGGGGGACAGGAAATCAGCCCCAGCATTTT.

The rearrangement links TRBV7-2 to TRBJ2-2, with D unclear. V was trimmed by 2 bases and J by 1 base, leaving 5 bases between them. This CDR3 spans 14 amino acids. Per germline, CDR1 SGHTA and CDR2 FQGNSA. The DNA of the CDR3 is TGTGCCAGCAGCTTAATGCGGAACACCGGGGAGCTGTTTTTT. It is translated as CASSLMRNTGELFF.

As DNA, the CDR3 is TGTGCCAGTAGTCCCCGGACTAGCGGCCACCGGGCTTTTTCCGAGCAGTACTTC. Its protein product is CASSPRTSGHRAFSEQYF. This rearrangement joins TRBV19 to TRBJ2-7, with 10 bases identical to TRBD2. V lost 5 bases, J lost 6 bases, and 19 bases stayed unmatched. This CDR3 comprises 18 residues. Germline assignment: CDR1 LNHDA and CDR2 SQIVND (reference sequence).

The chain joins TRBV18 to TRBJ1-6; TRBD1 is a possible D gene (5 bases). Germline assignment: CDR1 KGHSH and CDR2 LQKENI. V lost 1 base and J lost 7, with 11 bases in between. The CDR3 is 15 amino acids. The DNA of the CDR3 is TGTGCCAGCTCACCACTAGGGACTAAAAATTCACCCCTCCACTTT. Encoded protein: CASSPLGTKNSPLHF.

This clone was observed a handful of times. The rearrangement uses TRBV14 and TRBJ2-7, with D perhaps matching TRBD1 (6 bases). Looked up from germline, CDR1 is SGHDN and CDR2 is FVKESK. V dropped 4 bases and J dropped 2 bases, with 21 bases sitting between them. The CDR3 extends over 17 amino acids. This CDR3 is CASSLRTTGTPTYEQYF. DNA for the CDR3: TGTGCCAGCAGCCTGAGAACGACCGGGACACCGACCTACGAGCAGTACTTC.

This CDR3 is CASSGGTGPRSGNTIYF. The CDR3 bases are TGTGCCAGCAGTGGCGGGACAGGTCCACGCTCTGGAAACACCATATATTTT. The chain uses TRBV6-1 and TRBJ1-3, with 8 bases matching TRBD1. The CDR3 contains 17 residues. Germline V gives CDR1 MNHNS, CDR2 SASEGT. The trim removed 4 bases at V and 0 bases at J, leaving 8 bases unmatched.

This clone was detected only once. The CDR3 is CASSLSGTNYGYTF. The CDR3 region has the DNA TGTGCCAGCAGCCTTAGTGGTACTAACTATGGCTACACCTTC. The J gene is TRBJ1-2, the V gene TRBV3-1 (or the pseudogene TRBV3-2); D unclear. V lost 4 bases to trimming and J lost 0 bases, with 9 bases between them. The CDR3 extends over 14 amino acids. Germline CDR1 is LGHDT and CDR2 is YNNKEL (reference sequence).

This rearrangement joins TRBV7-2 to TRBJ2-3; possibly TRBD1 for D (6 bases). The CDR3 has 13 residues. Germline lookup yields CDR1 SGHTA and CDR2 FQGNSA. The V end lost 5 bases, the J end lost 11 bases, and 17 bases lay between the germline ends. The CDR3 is CASSPQTGLGQYF. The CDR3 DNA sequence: TGTGCCAGCAGCCCCCAAACAGGGTTGGGGCAGTATTTT. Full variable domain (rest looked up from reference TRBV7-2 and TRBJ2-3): GAGVSQSPSNKVTEKGKDVELRCDPISGHTALYWYRQSLGQGLEFLIYFQGNSAPDKSGLPSDRFSAERTGGSVSTLTIQRTQQEDSAVYLCASSPQTGLGQYFGPGTRLTVL.

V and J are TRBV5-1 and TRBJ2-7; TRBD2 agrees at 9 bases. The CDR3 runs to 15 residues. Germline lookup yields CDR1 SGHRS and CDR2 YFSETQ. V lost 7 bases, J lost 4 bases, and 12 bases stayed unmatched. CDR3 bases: TGCGCCAGCTGCGAATATAGCGGGGGCTTTTACGAGCAGTACTTC. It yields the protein CASCEYSGGFYEQYF.

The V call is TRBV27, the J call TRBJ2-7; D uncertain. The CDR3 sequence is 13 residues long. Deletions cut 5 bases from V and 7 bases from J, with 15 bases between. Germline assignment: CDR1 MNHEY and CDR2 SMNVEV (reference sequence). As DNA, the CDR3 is TGTGCCAGCAGTCCTAACCGGTCCCGGGAGCAGTACTTC. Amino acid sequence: CASSPNRSREQYF.

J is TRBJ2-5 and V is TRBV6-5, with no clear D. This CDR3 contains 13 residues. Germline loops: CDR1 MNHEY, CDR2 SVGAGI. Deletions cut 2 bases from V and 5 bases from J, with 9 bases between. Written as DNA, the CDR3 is TGTGCCAGCAGTTACATGAGAGTGGAGACCCAGTACTTC. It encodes CASSYMRVETQYF.

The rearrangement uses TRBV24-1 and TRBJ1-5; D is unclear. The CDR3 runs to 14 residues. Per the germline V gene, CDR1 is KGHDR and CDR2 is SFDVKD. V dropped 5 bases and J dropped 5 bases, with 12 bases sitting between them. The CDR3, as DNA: TGTGCCACCAGTGGGGGAGGGCTTTATCAGCCCCAGCATTTT. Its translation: CATSGGGLYQPQHF.

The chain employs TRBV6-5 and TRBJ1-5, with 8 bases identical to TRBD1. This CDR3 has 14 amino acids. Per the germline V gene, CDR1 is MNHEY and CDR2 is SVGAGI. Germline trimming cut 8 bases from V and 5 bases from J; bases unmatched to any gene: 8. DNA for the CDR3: TGTGCCAGCGCAAACTACAGGGGGGATCAGCCCCAGCATTTT. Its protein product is CASANYRGDQPQHF.

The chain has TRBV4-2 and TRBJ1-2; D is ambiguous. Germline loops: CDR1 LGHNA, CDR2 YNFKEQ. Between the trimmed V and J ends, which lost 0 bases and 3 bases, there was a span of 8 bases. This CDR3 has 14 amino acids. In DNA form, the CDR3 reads TGTGCCAGCAGCCAAGAACAACAGTACTATGGCTACACCTTC. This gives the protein CASSQEQQYYGYTF.

The CDR3 protein is CASSPRSSGRTGELFF. The CDR3 nucleotides read TGTGCCAGCAGCCCCCGAAGTAGCGGGAGAACCGGGGAGCTGTTTTTT. The rearrangement links TRBV7-2 to TRBJ2-2; 9 bases fit TRBD2. This CDR3 comprises 16 residues. The V gene's germline CDR1 is SGHTA and CDR2 FQGNSA. The trim removed 5 bases at V and 5 bases at J, leaving 9 bases unmatched.

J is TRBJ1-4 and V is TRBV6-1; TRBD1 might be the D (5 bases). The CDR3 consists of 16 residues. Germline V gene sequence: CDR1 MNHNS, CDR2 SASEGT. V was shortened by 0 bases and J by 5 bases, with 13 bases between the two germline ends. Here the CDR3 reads CASSEALGERNEKLFF. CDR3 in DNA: TGTGCCAGCAGTGAAGCGCTAGGGGAACGCAATGAAAAACTGTTTTTT.

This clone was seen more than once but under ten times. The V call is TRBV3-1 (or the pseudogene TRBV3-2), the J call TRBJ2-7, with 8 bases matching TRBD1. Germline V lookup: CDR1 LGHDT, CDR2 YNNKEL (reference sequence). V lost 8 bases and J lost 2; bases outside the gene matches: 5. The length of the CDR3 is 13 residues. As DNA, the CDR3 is TGTGCCAGCGGAAGACAGGGGCCCTACGAGCAGTACTTC. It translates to CASGRQGPYEQYF.

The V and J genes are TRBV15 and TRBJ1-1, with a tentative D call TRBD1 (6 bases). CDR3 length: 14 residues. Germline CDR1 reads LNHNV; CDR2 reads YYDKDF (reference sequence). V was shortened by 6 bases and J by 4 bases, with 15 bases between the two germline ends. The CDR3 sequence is CATRKRGSGTEAFF. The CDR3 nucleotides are TGTGCCACCAGGAAGAGGGGGAGCGGCACTGAAGCTTTCTTT.